The 20 T cell receptor beta chains below were found in one sample sequenced in a study of shared clonotypes between healthy human individuals. This table comes from immunoSEQ multiplex PCR, and its TCRdb copy is limited to in-frame clones, with some not included. Of 850,000 to 1,100,000 clones in the sample, approximately 75% were seen once. Sequencing was done on a sample of memory CD4+ T cells from PBMCs. Stated subset: CD45RA-negative fraction. Every receptor here comes from a man between 18 and 29 years old in good health. Some clones in this sample may be carry-over from other donors' samples.

The rearrangement links TRBV7-3 to TRBJ1-1; D uncertain. Germline CDR1 SGHTA, CDR2 FQGTGA. Trimming pared 3 bases from V and 3 bases from J, leaving 8 bases between. The CDR3 extends over 13 amino acids. CDR3 region: CASSLYGDTEAFF. CDR3 nucleotides: TGTGCCAGCAGCTTGTACGGGGACACTGAAGCTTTCTTT.

J is TRBJ2-1 and V is TRBV25-1, with 8 positions matching TRBD2. J was trimmed by 6 bases and V by 0 bases; bases with no gene match: 7. This CDR3 is built from 16 residues. CDR1 is MGHDK and CDR2 is SYGVNS in the germline V gene. Written as DNA, the CDR3 is TGTGCCAGCAGTGAATATAGCGGGGCCAGTAGCAATGAGCAGTTCTTC. Its translation is CASSEYSGASSNEQFF.

About this clone: A read error may be the cause here, since a much bigger clone is one base away. Other DNA variants within this sample encode the same CDR3. The chain uses TRBV7-8 and TRBJ1-2, with TRBD1 matching 10 bases. J gave up 6 bases and V 5 bases, and 15 bases lay outside the gene matches. The CDR3 runs 17 residues. Germline V gene sequence: CDR1 SGHVS, CDR2 FQNEAQ. DNA of the CDR3: TGTGCCAGCAGCGATTCGGGGACAGGGGTCAATAGCGATGGCTACACCTTC. Protein product: CASSDSGTGVNSDGYTF.

This chain connects TRBV28 to TRBJ2-7; possible D gene TRBD1, 6 bases. V was pared by 7 bases and J by 0 bases, with 13 bases between. The CDR3 totals 14 residues. Germline CDR1 MDHEN, CDR2 SYDVKM. The CDR3 loop is CASITRGSSYEQYF. In DNA form, the CDR3 reads TGTGCCAGCATCACGAGGGGGAGCTCCTACGAGCAGTACTTC.

The chain joins TRBV6-1 to TRBJ1-2; D is uncertain. Germline V lookup: CDR1 MNHNS, CDR2 SASEGT. This CDR3 region has 13 residues. V was pared by 8 bases and J by 4 bases, with 14 bases between. CDR3 protein: CASAREPSYGYTF. DNA for the CDR3: TGTGCCAGCGCGCGGGAACCATCCTATGGCTACACCTTC.

This clone has only a few counts. V usage is TRBV4-1 and J usage is TRBJ2-3, with D uncertain. CDR1 and CDR2 from the germline V gene are MGHRA and YSYEKL. Trimming pared 0 bases from V and 6 bases from J, leaving 10 bases between. There are 14 residues in the CDR3. The CDR3 nucleotides read TGCGCCAGCAGCCAAGATGCGAGTGGGGATACGCAGTATTTT. It codes for CASSQDASGDTQYF.

Note on this clone: This may be a read error: a much more frequent sequence differs by one nucleotide. V gene TRBV5-1 combines with J gene TRBJ2-5; 9 bases are a match to TRBD1. In germline, CDR1 is SGHRS, CDR2 YFSETQ. The CDR3 loop spans 14 amino acids. CDR3 DNA: TGCGCCAGCGGCTTACAGGGGGCAGGGGAGACCCAGTACTTC. This sequence encodes CASGLQGAGETQYF.

In this sample, this clone turned up once. This sample includes further DNA sequences coding for the same CDR3. The J gene is TRBJ2-1, the V gene TRBV28; D remains unclear. Germline lookup yields CDR1 MDHEN and CDR2 SYDVKM. This CDR3 is built from 13 residues. V gave up 2 bases and J gave up 7 bases, with 9 bases separating them. The CDR3 bases are TGTGCCAGCAGTTTAGTCCAGTATAATGAGCAGTTCTTC. As protein: CASSLVQYNEQFF. The full variable domain, completed using reference TRBV28 and TRBJ2-1, is DVKVTQSSRYLVKRTGEKVFLECVQDMDHENMFWYRQDPGLGLRLIYFSYDVKMKEKGDIPEGYSVSREKKERFSLILESASTNQTSMYLCASSLVQYNEQFFGPGTRLTVL.

The V and J genes are TRBV6-6 and TRBJ2-7; no definite D call. Trimming took off 2 bases at V and 2 bases at J, with 13 bases between the two ends. Germline assignment: CDR1 MNHNY and CDR2 SVGAGI (reference sequence). The length of the CDR3 is 15 residues. The CDR3, as DNA: TGTGCCAGCAGTTACCGCCAGCGCCCAACCTACGAGCAGTACTTC. Translated, it gives CASSYRQRPTYEQYF.

The chain recombines TRBV11-1 with TRBJ2-3, with 7 positions matching TRBD2. CDR3 size: 18 residues. Germline V gene lookup returns CDR1 SGHAT and CDR2 FQDESV (reference sequence). Trimming took 2 bases from V and 3 from J; bases not matched to a gene: 14. The CDR3 DNA reads as TGTGCCAGCAGCTTATTTCTTAACGGACTAGAGATAACAGATACGCAGTATTTT. Residues: CASSLFLNGLEITDTQYF.

The chain joins TRBV10-3 to TRBJ1-1, with 7 bases lining up with TRBD1. V shed 3 bases, J shed 8 bases, and the junction held 9 bases outside the gene matches. Germline-derived CDR1 and CDR2 are ENHRY and SYGVKD. This CDR3 spans 14 amino acids. CDR3 DNA sequence: TGTGCCATCAGTGAATACAGGGGACGGACGGAAGCTTTCTTT. Its translation is CAISEYRGRTEAFF.

This clone was picked up many times. This specimen includes other DNA sequences encoding the same CDR3. The rearrangement links TRBV7-9 to TRBJ1-4; TRBD1 is a possible D gene (5 bases). V lost 0 bases and J 8 bases, leaving 10 bases between the germline ends. The CDR3 totals 14 residues. The germline V gene has CDR1 SEHNR and CDR2 FQNEAQ (reference sequence). The chain's CDR3 is CASSLAGAGEKLFF. The CDR3 coding sequence is TGTGCCAGCAGCTTAGCTGGGGCTGGGGAAAAACTGTTTTTT.

The table lists this clone with many counts. The chain has TRBV7-2 and TRBJ2-3; possibly TRBD1 for D (6 bases). Trimming removed 6 bases from V and 0 bases from J, with 13 bases in between. The germline CDR1 and CDR2 sequences are SGHTA and FQGNSA. The CDR3 is 15 residues long. The CDR3 region is CASRLHRASTDTQYF. CDR3 DNA: TGTGCCAGCAGACTTCACAGGGCTAGCACAGATACGCAGTATTTT.

This sequence joins TRBV5-1 and TRBJ1-1; D is possibly TRBD1 (6 bases). V lost 1 base and J 9 bases, leaving 13 bases between the germline ends. The CDR3 extends over 13 amino acids. Germline V CDR1 and CDR2: SGHRS, YFSETQ. CDR3: CASSLQGFEQAFF. The CDR3 DNA sequence: TGCGCCAGCAGCTTGCAGGGGTTTGAGCAAGCTTTCTTT.

The rearrangement joins TRBV27 to TRBJ1-4; tentative D call: TRBD1 (5 bases). V gave up 2 bases and J gave up 2 bases, with 12 bases separating them. Germline assignment: CDR1 MNHEY and CDR2 SMNVEV (reference sequence). This CDR3 has 16 residues. The CDR3 sequence is CASSLLGAGTNEKLFF. The CDR3 DNA reads as TGTGCCAGCAGTTTACTCGGGGCGGGCACTAATGAAAAACTGTTTTTT.

In its sample, this clone was seen once. The V gene is TRBV6-1, the J gene TRBJ1-1, with D unclear. Trimming stripped 7 bases from V and 1 base from J, with 13 bases between. CDR3 length: 14 amino acids. The germline gives CDR1 MNHNS, CDR2 SASEGT. CDR3 residues: CASTLSPQNTEAFF. The CDR3 DNA reads TGTGCCAGCACCCTGTCACCCCAGAACACTGAAGCTTTCTTT.

The chain recombines TRBV5-1 with TRBJ2-1; 11 positions match TRBD2. The germline V gene has CDR1 SGHRS and CDR2 YFSETQ. The CDR3 is made up of 20 amino acids. Trimming at V came to 4 bases and at J to 5 bases, leaving 20 bases not matched to a gene. The CDR3 loop reads CASSPHPNGLAGGPNNEQFF. The CDR3 DNA reads as TGCGCCAGCAGCCCCCATCCGAACGGATTAGCGGGAGGGCCGAACAATGAGCAGTTCTTC.

The table lists this clone with a count of one. The chain employs TRBV5-1 and TRBJ2-1; the match to TRBD2 covers 8 bases. V gave up 0 bases and J gave up 9 bases; unmatched junction bases: 8. The CDR3 runs to 15 residues. The germline V gene encodes CDR1 SGHRS and CDR2 YFSETQ. The CDR3 protein is CASSLELAGHGEQFF. CDR3 in DNA: TGCGCCAGCAGCTTGGAGTTAGCGGGGCATGGTGAGCAGTTCTTC.

V is TRBV27 and J is TRBJ2-7; D remains unclear. Germline values: CDR1 MNHEY, CDR2 SMNVEV (reference sequence). V was trimmed by 1 base and J by 2 bases, leaving 9 bases between them. The CDR3 contains 14 residues. The CDR3 nucleotides are TGTGCCAGCAGTTTATTGGGGTTCCCCTACGAGCAGTACTTC. The encoded protein is CASSLLGFPYEQYF.

This rearrangement joins TRBV6-1 to TRBJ2-3; TRBD2 might be the D (5 bases). The length of the CDR3 is 14 residues. Germline values: CDR1 MNHNS, CDR2 SASEGT. V dropped 4 bases and J dropped 3 bases, with 11 bases sitting between them. CDR3 amino acids: CASSGAGGTDTQYF. The CDR3 bases are TGTGCCAGCAGTGGGGCGGGTGGGACAGATACGCAGTATTTT.